This paragraph reports one T cell receptor beta chain. Antigen unknown. TCRdb recomputed calls from the 5' RACE reads with MiXCR, one row per CDR3 protein. The table shows about 160,000 distinct CDR3 sequences, with more than 5.5% occurring only once. The entry originates in a study of T cells after yellow fever vaccination. Study-wide background: Each low-cell-number fraction was prepared by means of SMART-Seq v4 Ultra Low Input.

General study results and limits: A small share of clonotypes appeared in both CD4 and CD8 compartments.

Sequenced here: CD4+ T cells sorted from PBMCs, sampled 5 to 6 days after the first yellow fever vaccination. This clonotype originated in a man in his late teens or twenties who received the YFV17D yellow fever vaccine.

The CDR3 loop reads CASSLLGGYGYTF. Here the CDR3 DNA reads TGCGCCAGCAGCTTGTTGGGCGGATATGGCTACACCTTC. The chain couples TRBV5-1 to TRBJ1-2; no firm D call. In germline, CDR1 is SGHRS, CDR2 YFSETQ. The CDR3 extends over 13 amino acids. The germline V and J ends were trimmed by 1 base and 5 bases, with 9 bases remaining between them.